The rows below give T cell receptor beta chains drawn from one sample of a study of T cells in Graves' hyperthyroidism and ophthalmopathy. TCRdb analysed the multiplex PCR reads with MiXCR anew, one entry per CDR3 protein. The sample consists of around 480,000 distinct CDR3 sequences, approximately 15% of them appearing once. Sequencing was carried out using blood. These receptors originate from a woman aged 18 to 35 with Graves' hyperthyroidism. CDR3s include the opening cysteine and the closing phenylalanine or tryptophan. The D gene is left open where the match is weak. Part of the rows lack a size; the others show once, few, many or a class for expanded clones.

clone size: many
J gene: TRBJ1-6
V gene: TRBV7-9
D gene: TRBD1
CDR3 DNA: TGTGCCAGCAAGGGGACAGGAGAATCACCCCTCCACTTT
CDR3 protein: CASKGTGESPLHF

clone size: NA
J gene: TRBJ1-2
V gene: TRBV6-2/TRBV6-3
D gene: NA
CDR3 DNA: TGTGTCAGCAGGTCTAATTCACAGGGAGACTATGGCTACACCTTC
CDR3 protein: CVSRSNSQGDYGYTF

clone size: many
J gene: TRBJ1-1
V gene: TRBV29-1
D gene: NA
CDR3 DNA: TGCAGCGTCTCGGACGCCGGCATGAACACTGAAGCTTTCTTT
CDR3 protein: CSVSDAGMNTEAFF

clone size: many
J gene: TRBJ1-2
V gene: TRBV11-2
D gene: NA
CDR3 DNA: TGTGCCAGCAGCTTAGATGGATGGGGCAGGCTCAATGGCTACACCTTC
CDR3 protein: CASSLDGWGRLNGYTF

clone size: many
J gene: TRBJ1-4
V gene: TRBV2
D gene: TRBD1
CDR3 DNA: TGTGCCAGCGGCCGGGACAGGGACGTTGGGTATGAAAAACTGTTTTTT
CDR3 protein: CASGRDRDVGYEKLFF

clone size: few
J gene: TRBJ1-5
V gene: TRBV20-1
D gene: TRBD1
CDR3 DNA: TGCAGTGCTAGAGATCTGGGCAGGGGGGAGAACAATCAGCCCCAGCATTTT
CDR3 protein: CSARDLGRGENNQPQHF

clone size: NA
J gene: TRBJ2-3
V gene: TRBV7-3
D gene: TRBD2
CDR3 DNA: TGTGCCAGCAGCTTAACTAGCGGGGGGGGCACAGATACGCAGTATTTT
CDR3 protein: CASSLTSGGGTDTQYF

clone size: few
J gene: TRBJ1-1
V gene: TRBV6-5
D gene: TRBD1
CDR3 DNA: TGTGCCAGCAGTTACAGGTCAGGGGGTGAAGCTTTCTTT
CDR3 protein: CASSYRSGGEAFF

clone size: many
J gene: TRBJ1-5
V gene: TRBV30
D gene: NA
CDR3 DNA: TGTGCCTGGAGTGGGACACGATTATCGCCCCAGCATTTT
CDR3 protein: CAWSGTRLSPQHF

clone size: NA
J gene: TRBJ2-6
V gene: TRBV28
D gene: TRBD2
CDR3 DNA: TGTGCCAGCAGTTCCATAGCGGGAAGAAGCTCTGGGGCCAACGTCCTGACTTTC
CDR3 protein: CASSSIAGRSSGANVLTF

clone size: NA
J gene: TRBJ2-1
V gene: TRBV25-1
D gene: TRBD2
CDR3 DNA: TGTGCCAGCACCCGAACGGTAGCGGGGATCCCCAATGAGCAGTTCTTC
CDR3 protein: CASTRTVAGIPNEQFF

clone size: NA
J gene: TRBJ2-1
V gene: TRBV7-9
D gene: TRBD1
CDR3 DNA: TGTGCCAGCAGCTTGGGACAGCCATTCAATGAGCAGTTCTTC
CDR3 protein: CASSLGQPFNEQFF

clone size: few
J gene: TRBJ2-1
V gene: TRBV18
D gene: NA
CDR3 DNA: TGTGCCAGCCCGAGAAACTCAGAGGGCCCAGGGAATGAGCAGTTCTTC
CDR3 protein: CASPRNSEGPGNEQFF

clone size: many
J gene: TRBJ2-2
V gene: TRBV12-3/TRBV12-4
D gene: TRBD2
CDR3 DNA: TGTGCCAGCAGTTCCGGACTAGTGAACACCGGGGAGCTGTTTTTT
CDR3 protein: CASSSGLVNTGELFF

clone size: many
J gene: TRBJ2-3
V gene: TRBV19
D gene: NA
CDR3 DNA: TGTGCCAGTAGTATAGGTGGTTTTCGCGGGATCCAAGCAGATACGCAGTATTTT
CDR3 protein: CASSIGGFRGIQADTQYF

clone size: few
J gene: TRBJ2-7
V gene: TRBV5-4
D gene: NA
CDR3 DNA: TGTGCCAGCAGCTTGGGAGGCGCAGGGGGGGACGAGCAGTACTTC
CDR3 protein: CASSLGGAGGDEQYF

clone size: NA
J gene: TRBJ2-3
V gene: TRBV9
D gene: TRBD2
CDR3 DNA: TGTGCCAGCAGCGCGTCCGGGACCGGGAGGGCCACAGATACGCAGTATTTT
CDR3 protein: CASSASGTGRATDTQYF

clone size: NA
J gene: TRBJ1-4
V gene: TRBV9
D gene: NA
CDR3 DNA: TGTGCCAGCAGCCCTCTGGGGGGTTCTGGAGAAAAACTGTTTTTT
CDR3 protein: CASSPLGGSGEKLFF

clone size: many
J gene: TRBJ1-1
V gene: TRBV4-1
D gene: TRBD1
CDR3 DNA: TGCGCCAGCAGCCAGGAACAGGGGAAGATAGCTTTCTTT
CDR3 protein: CASSQEQGKIAFF

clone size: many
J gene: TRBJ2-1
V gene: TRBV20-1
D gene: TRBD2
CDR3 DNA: TGCAGTGCTCTGTGGGGACTAGCGGTCTACAATGAGCAGTTCTTC
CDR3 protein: CSALWGLAVYNEQFF

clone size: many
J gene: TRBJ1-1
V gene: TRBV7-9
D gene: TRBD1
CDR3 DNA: TGTGCCAGCAGCTTAGATAGGGACAGACAAGCTTTCTTT
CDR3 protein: CASSLDRDRQAFF

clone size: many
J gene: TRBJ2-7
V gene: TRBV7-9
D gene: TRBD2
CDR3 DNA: TGTGCCAGCAGCTCGACTAGCGGGAGCCACGAGCAGTACTTC
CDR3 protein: CASSSTSGSHEQYF

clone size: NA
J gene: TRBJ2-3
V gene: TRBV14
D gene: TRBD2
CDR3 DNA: TGTGCCAGCAGCAGCACCGGGACTAGCCTACCCCATAGCACAGGTACGCAGTATTTT
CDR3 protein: CASSSTGTSLPHSTGTQYF

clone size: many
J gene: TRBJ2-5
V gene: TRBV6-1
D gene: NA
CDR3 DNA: TGTGCCAGCAACGGCGAGAGAGGGGAAGAGACCCAGTACTTC
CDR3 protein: CASNGERGEETQYF

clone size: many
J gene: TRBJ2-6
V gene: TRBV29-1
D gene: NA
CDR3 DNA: TGCAGCGCAGGGGGGGCTGGGGCCAACGTCCTGACTTTC
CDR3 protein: CSAGGAGANVLTF

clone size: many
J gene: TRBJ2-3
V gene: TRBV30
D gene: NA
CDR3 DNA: TGTGCCTGGAAAATAACAGATACGCAGTATTTT
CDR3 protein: CAWKITDTQYF

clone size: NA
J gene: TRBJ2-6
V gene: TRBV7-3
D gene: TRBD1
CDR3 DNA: TGTGCCAGCAGTTCTGATCCGGGACAGGGGACTGGGGCCAACGTCCTGACTTTC
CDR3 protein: CASSSDPGQGTGANVLTF

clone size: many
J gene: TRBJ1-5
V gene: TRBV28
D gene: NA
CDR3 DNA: TGTGCCAGCAGTTTAGTCTCAGGGAGTCAGCCCCAGCATTTT
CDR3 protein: CASSLVSGSQPQHF

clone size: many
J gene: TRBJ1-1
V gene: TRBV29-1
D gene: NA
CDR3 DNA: TGCAGCGTTGGGGGGCGAAGGGACACTGAAGCTTTCTTT
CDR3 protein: CSVGGRRDTEAFF

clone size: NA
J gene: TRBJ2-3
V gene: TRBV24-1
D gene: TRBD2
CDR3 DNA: TGTGCCACCAGTGATTCCGGACTAGCGTTGGGGGGGGTGCAGTATTTT
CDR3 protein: CATSDSGLALGGVQYF

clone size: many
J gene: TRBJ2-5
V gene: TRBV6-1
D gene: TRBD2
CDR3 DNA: TGTGCCAGCAGGAAACTGACTAGCGGGAGGGGAGAGACCCAGTACTTC
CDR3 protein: CASRKLTSGRGETQYF

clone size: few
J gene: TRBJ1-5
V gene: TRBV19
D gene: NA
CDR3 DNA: TGTGCCAGTGGCCTCTATAGCAATCAGCCCCAGCATTTT
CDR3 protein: CASGLYSNQPQHF

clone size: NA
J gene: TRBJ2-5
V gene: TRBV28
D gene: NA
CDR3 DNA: TGTGCCAGCAGTCACAGGTGGGGGAAGACCCAGTACTTC
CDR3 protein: CASSHRWGKTQYF

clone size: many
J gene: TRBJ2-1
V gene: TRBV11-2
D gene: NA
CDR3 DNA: TGTGCCAGCAGTTTACTAGGCCCCTCCTACAATGAGCAGTTCTTC
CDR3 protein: CASSLLGPSYNEQFF

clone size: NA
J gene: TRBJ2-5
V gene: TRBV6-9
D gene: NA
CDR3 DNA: TGTGCCAGCAGTTACGCCCCAGGGAGGTACCAAGAGACCCAGTACTTC
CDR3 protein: CASSYAPGRYQETQYF

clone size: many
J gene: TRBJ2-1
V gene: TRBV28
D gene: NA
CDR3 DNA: TGTGCCAGCAGTTTGACTGCGTTCTCCTACAATGAGCAGTTCTTC
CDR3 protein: CASSLTAFSYNEQFF

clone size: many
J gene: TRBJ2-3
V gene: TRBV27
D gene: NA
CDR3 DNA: TGTGCCTCTAAGCCCGGGAATCCTGTCCATAGTACGCAGTATTTT
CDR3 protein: CASKPGNPVHSTQYF

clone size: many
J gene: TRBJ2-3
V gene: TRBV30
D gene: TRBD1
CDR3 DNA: TGTGCCTGGATCAGGGGGCAAGGAGATACGCAGTATTTT
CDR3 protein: CAWIRGQGDTQYF

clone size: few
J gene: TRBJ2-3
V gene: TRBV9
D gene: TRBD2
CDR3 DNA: TGTGCCAGCAGCGTCCGGACTAGCGGAGTAGATACGCAGTATTTT
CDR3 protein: CASSVRTSGVDTQYF

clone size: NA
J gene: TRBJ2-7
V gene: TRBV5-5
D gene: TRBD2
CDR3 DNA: TGTGCCAGCAGCCGGGGACTAGCGAACTCCTACGAGCAGTACTTC
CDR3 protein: CASSRGLANSYEQYF

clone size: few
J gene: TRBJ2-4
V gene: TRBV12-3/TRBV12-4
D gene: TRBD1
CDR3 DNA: TGTGCCAGCAGTTTAGCCGGGACAGTAGCCAAAAACATTCAGTACTTC
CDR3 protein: CASSLAGTVAKNIQYF

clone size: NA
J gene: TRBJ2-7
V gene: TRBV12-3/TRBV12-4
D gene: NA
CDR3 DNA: TGTGCCAGCAGTCCAAGGACATCCGAGCAGTACTTC
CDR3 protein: CASSPRTSEQYF

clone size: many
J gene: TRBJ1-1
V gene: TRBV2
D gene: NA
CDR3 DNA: TGTGCCAGCAAGGAGTGGAACACTGAAGCTTTCTTT
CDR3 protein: CASKEWNTEAFF

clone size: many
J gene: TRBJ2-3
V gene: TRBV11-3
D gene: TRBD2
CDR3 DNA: TGTGCCAGCAGCTTCAGAACGGGACTAGCTAGGAGAGATACGCAGTATTTT
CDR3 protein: CASSFRTGLARRDTQYF

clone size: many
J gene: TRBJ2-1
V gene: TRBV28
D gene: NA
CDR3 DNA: TGTGCCAGCAGTTGGCTAGCCAACAATGAGCAGTTCTTC
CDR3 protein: CASSWLANNEQFF

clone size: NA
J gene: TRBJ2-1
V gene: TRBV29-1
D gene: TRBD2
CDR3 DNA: TGCAGCGTTGATGGACTAGCGGCTGGCTCCTACAATGAGCAGTTCTTC
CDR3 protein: CSVDGLAAGSYNEQFF

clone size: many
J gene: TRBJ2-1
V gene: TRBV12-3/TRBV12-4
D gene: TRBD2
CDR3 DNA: TGTGCCAGCGTGCCAGCGGGAGGGCCGTGGAATGAGCAGTTCTTC
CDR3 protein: CASVPAGGPWNEQFF

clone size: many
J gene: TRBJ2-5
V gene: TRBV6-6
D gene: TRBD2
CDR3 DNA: TGTGCCAGCAGTTACCCGACTAGCGGGAGAGGAGAAGAGACCCAGTACTTC
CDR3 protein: CASSYPTSGRGEETQYF

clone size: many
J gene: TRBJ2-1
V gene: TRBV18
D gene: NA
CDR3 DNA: TGTGCCAGCTCACGCCAGCCCCCTAGCTCCTACAATGAGCAGTTCTTC
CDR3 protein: CASSRQPPSSYNEQFF

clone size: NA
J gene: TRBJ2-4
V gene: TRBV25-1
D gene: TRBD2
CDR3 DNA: TGTGCCAGCAGTGACCCGCGGGGACTAGCCATAAACATTCAGTACTTC
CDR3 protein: CASSDPRGLAINIQYF

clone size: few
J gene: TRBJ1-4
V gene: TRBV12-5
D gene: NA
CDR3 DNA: TGTGCTAGTGGTTTGGTACGTGGTGTAGATGAAAAACTGTTTTTT
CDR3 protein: CASGLVRGVDEKLFF

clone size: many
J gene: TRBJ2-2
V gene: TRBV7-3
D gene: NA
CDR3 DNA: TGTGCCAGCAGCCCTCAGGGAAGTCGCACCGGGGAGCTGTTTTTT
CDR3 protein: CASSPQGSRTGELFF